Presented here are 16 T cell receptor beta chains from one specimen sequenced in a study of CD8 T cells in ankylosing spondylitis. Their antigens remain unidentified. TCRdb recomputed calls from the 5' RACE reads with MiXCR, one row per CDR3 protein. This table holds about 840,000 distinct CDR3 sequences, approximately 10% found once. Notes on the study in general: Ankylosing spondylitis blood appeared to be characterized by a TCR beta motif of fewer than ten highly homologous variants.

Sequencing used blood, either unsorted or a sorted T cell fraction (not recorded which). The receptors originated from a male donor with ankylosing spondylitis.

This clonotype showed up many times. This chain joins TRBV4-3 and TRBJ2-7; a weak D match, TRBD1 (6 bases). Germline V gene data show CDR1 as LGHNA and CDR2 as YSLEER. Trimming cost V 0 bases and J 2 bases, with 14 bases left between them. This CDR3 spans 16 amino acids. The CDR3 region has the DNA TGCGCCAGCAGCCAAGACAATACAGGGTCCACCTACGAGCAGTACTTC. It translates to CASSQDNTGSTYEQYF.

The chain recombines TRBV5-1 with TRBJ1-1; D is unresolved. Trimming removed 0 bases at V and 0 bases at J, with 15 bases between. CDR1 is SGHRS and CDR2 is YFSETQ in the germline V gene. The CDR3 consists of 17 residues. The CDR3 loop is CASSLEPRRQVNTEAFF. CDR3 DNA: TGCGCCAGCAGCTTGGAACCCCGGCGGCAGGTGAACACTGAAGCTTTCTTT.

This clonotype turned up a few times. CDR3: CASSFGGQGFTYEQYF. CDR3 DNA sequence: TGTGCCAGCAGCTTCGGGGGACAGGGCTTTACCTACGAGCAGTACTTC. The chain combines TRBV7-6 with TRBJ2-7; 9 nucleotides align to TRBD1. The CDR3 extends over 16 amino acids. Germline V CDR1 and CDR2: SGHVS, FNYEAQ. J was trimmed by 2 bases and V by 3 bases; bases with no gene match: 8.

This clonotype was detected only once. The chain joins TRBV9 to TRBJ2-2, with a possible D match to TRBD2 (5 bases). The CDR3 length is 15 residues. Germline V lookup: CDR1 SGDLS, CDR2 YYNGEE. V dropped 6 bases and J dropped 4 bases, with 16 bases sitting between them. DNA of the CDR3: TGTGCCAGCATTTCCGGAAGCGCGGGCACCGGGGAGCTGTTTTTT. Residues: CASISGSAGTGELFF.

J is TRBJ2-1 and V is TRBV20-1, with 13 bases that match TRBD2. Germline V CDR1 and CDR2: DFQATT, SNEGSKA (reference sequence). The CDR3 consists of 16 residues. J lost 1 base, V lost 6 bases, and 6 bases had no gene match. Here the CDR3 DNA reads TGCAGTGCAACCGGGACTAGCGGGAAGTCCTACAATGAGCAGTTCTTC. Residues: CSATGTSGKSYNEQFF.

This clonotype has just a few counts. The chain recombines TRBV20-1 with TRBJ2-3; D gene uncertain. This CDR3 is built from 11 residues. Germline-derived CDR1 and CDR2 are DFQATT and SNEGSKA (reference sequence). With 7 bases removed from V and 2 bases from J, the gap between germline ends came to 7 bases. The CDR3 sequence: CSVPFTDTQYF. The CDR3 DNA sequence: TGCAGTGTGCCATTCACAGATACGCAGTATTTT.

This clonotype was counted between two and nine times. The rearrangement uses TRBV20-1 and TRBJ1-5, with a tentative D call TRBD1 (5 bases). V lost 0 bases, J lost 5 bases, and 14 bases lay in between. Germline V gene sequence: CDR1 DFQATT, CDR2 SNEGSKA (reference sequence). This CDR3 spans 15 amino acids. CDR3 coding DNA: TGCAGTGCTAGAGACCCCGGGACCCCTCATCAGCCCCAGCATTTT. Amino acids: CSARDPGTPHQPQHF.

This clonotype was seen ten or more times. J is TRBJ2-3 and V is TRBV25-1; 7 nucleotides line up with TRBD2. The CDR3 consists of 13 residues. Germline V lookup: CDR1 MGHDK, CDR2 SYGVNS. Trimming at V came to 2 bases and at J to 5 bases, leaving 1 base not matched to a gene. CDR3 sequence reads: CASSEGEGDTQYF. The CDR3 DNA sequence: TGTGCCAGCAGTGAAGGGGAGGGAGATACGCAGTATTTT.

The rearrangement links TRBV30 to TRBJ2-3; 7 bases are shared with TRBD2. The CDR3 sequence is 15 residues long. V trimming: 2 bases; J trimming: 0 bases; junction bases outside the gene matches: 5. Germline V gives CDR1 GTSNPN, CDR2 SVGIG (reference sequence). The CDR3 protein is CAWSNSGVSTDTQYF. Here the CDR3 DNA reads TGTGCCTGGAGTAACAGCGGGGTTAGCACAGATACGCAGTATTTT.

Only a few counts were recorded for this clonotype. CDR3 bases: TGTGCCAGCAGCCCCGGGACAGGGCAGGCGGTAACTGAAGCTTTCTTT. Protein sequence: CASSPGTGQAVTEAFF. This chain joins TRBV6-1 and TRBJ1-1; TRBD1 matches 9 bases. This CDR3 has 16 amino acids. The junction had 13 bases not matched to a gene; V was cut back by 6 bases and J by 5 bases. Looked up from germline, CDR1 is MNHNS and CDR2 is SASEGT.

The table lists this clonotype with many counts. V is TRBV29-1 and J is TRBJ2-3; D may be TRBD2 (6 bases). V lost 3 bases, J lost 9 bases, and 16 bases lay in between. The CDR3 consists of 13 residues. Germline V gene data show CDR1 as SQVTM and CDR2 as ANQGSEA. Written as DNA, the CDR3 is TGCAGCGTTGATTCCGGGACTCGCCAGACGCAGTATTTT. Its protein is CSVDSGTRQTQYF.

The chain recombines TRBV11-2 with TRBJ2-5, with D possibly being TRBD2 (6 bases). Germline V lookup: CDR1 SGHAT, CDR2 FQNNGV. V was pared by 4 bases and J by 4 bases, with 10 bases between. The CDR3 spans 13 residues. The CDR3 sequence is CASSSPSAETQYF. The DNA for the CDR3 is TGTGCCAGCAGCTCGCCTAGCGCAGAGACCCAGTACTTC.

The chain carries TRBV20-1 and TRBJ1-1; maybe TRBD1 (6 bases). The CDR3 contains 15 residues. V gave up 2 bases and J gave up 5 bases, with 18 bases separating them. Germline V gene lookup returns CDR1 DFQATT and CDR2 SNEGSKA (reference sequence). The CDR3 DNA sequence: TGCAGTGCTAGACCGGGACATCGGTTAAGGACTGAAGCTTTCTTT. Protein product: CSARPGHRLRTEAFF.

The gene calls are TRBV5-1 and TRBJ1-3, with unresolved D. The V and J ends lost 4 bases and 0 bases respectively, with 14 bases between them. This CDR3 has 16 residues. CDR1 and CDR2 (germline): SGHRS, YFSETQ. The CDR3 sequence: CASSNAAADSGNTIYF. The CDR3 DNA reads TGCGCCAGCAGCAACGCCGCGGCAGACTCTGGAAACACCATATATTTT. Based on the CDR3 plus reference TRBV5-1 and TRBJ1-3, the full variable domain is KAGVTQTPRYLIKTRGQQVTLSCSPISGHRSVSWYQQTPGQGLQFLFEYFSETQRNKGNFPGRFSGRQFSNSRSEMNVSTLELGDSALYLCASSNAAADSGNTIYFGEGSWLTVV.

This clonotype was seen many times. The chain uses TRBV20-1 and TRBJ2-2, with D possibly matching TRBD1 (6 bases). This CDR3 is built from 16 residues. CDR1 is DFQATT, CDR2 SNEGSKA, per germline (reference sequence). The germline V and J ends were trimmed by 0 bases and 0 bases, with 11 bases remaining between them. This CDR3 is CSAREQGSANTGELFF. The CDR3 DNA is TGCAGTGCTAGAGAACAGGGCTCCGCGAACACCGGGGAGCTGTTTTTT.

At least ten counts were recorded for this clonotype. The V call is TRBV4-3, the J call TRBJ1-3; tentatively, D is TRBD1 (5 bases). Between the trimmed V and J ends, which lost 1 base and 2 bases, there was a span of 9 bases. Germline V CDR1 and CDR2: LGHNA, YSLEER. The CDR3 totals 15 residues. The CDR3 loop reads CASSQGVGAGNTIYF. CDR3 coding DNA: TGCGCCAGCAGCCAAGGTGTGGGGGCTGGAAACACCATATATTTT.